Listed below are T cell receptor beta chains from one sample, sequenced in a study of blood T cell repertoires in COVID-19. TCRdb keeps only in-frame clones here, not all; method: immunoSEQ multiplex PCR. The data show under 250,000 clones, with roughly 86% seen just once and roughly 12% held by the top ten. Sample: peripheral blood. Receptors originate from a middle-aged woman with acute or convalescent COVID-19. Each CDR3 is given with its conserved first and last residue. The D gene is left open where the match is weak. Only part of the rows carry a size: once, few, many, or a class if the clone is expanded.

cdr3_aa,cdr3_nt,d_call,v_call,j_call,clone_size
CASSGSSSGNTIYF,TGTGCCAGCTCAGGGAGCTCCTCTGGAAACACCATATATTTT,-,TRBV18,TRBJ1-3,-
CASSQDRRQGGWETQYF,TGCGCCAGCAGCCAAGATCGGCGACAGGGAGGTTGGGAGACCCAGTACTTC,-,TRBV4-3,TRBJ2-5,-
CASSSQGAPTEAFF,TGTGCCAGCAGCTCCCAGGGGGCCCCGACGGAAGCTTTCTTT,TRBD1,TRBV7-3,TRBJ1-1,-
CALTGNKGSPLHF,TGTGCCTTGACAGGGAATAAGGGTTCACCCCTCCACTTT,TRBD1,TRBV30,TRBJ1-6,-
CASSYSNPGTHYGYTF,TGTGCCAGCAGTTACTCTAATCCCGGGACTCATTATGGCTACACCTTC,-,TRBV6-2/TRBV6-3,TRBJ1-2,few
CASSSPSGSTDTQYF,TGTGCCAGCAGTTCTCCTAGCGGAAGCACAGATACGCAGTATTTT,TRBD2,TRBV6-5,TRBJ2-3,-
CASSQGLRAGSTWEQYF,TGTGCCAGCAGCCAAGGGCTGCGGGCGGGATCCACCTGGGAGCAGTACTTC,-,TRBV3-1/TRBV3-2,TRBJ2-7,-
CASSTFRTGPNTEAFF,TGTGCCAGTAGTACCTTCAGGACAGGACCTAACACTGAAGCTTTCTTT,TRBD1,TRBV19,TRBJ1-1,-
CASIGRETYEQYF,TGTGCCAGTATTGGCCGGGAGACCTACGAGCAGTACTTC,-,TRBV19,TRBJ2-7,-
CAWGADRGNYGYTF,TGTGCCTGGGGAGCGGACAGGGGTAACTATGGCTACACCTTC,TRBD1,TRBV30,TRBJ1-2,few
CATSDFSLSVNTEAFF,TGTGCCACCAGTGATTTCTCGTTGTCCGTGAACACTGAAGCTTTCTTT,-,TRBV24-1,TRBJ1-1,-
CAYQQGWQPQHF,TGTGCCTACCAACAGGGATGGCAGCCCCAGCATTTT,-,TRBV30,TRBJ1-5,-
CASKQDRFPGYTF,TGTGCCAGCAAACAGGACAGATTCCCGGGCTACACCTTC,-,TRBV2,TRBJ1-2,few
CAISREGTQYF,TGTGCCATATCCAGGGAGGGTACGCAGTATTTT,TRBD2,TRBV10-3,TRBJ2-3,-
CASDRSNGYTF,TGTGCCAGCGACAGGAGTAATGGCTACACCTTC,-,TRBV6-5,TRBJ1-2,few
CASSPQTAASTDTQYF,TGTGCCAGCTCACCACAGACAGCCGCTAGCACAGATACGCAGTATTTT,-,TRBV18,TRBJ2-3,-
CAWNPYRGSGNTIYF,TGTGCCTGGAACCCCTACAGGGGTTCTGGAAACACCATATATTTT,TRBD1,TRBV30,TRBJ1-3,-
CASSGQMNTGELFF,TGTGCCAGCTCTGGACAGATGAACACCGGGGAGCTGTTTTTT,-,TRBV18,TRBJ2-2,once
CASSRGGPGRNTEAFF,TGCGCCAGCAGCCGCGGAGGTCCGGGGAGGAACACTGAAGCTTTCTTT,-,TRBV5-1,TRBJ1-1,-
CASSYLRGDHTDTQYF,TGTGCCAGCAGTTACCTGCGGGGGGACCACACAGATACGCAGTATTTT,TRBD2,TRBV6-5,TRBJ2-3,-
CASSLDLYEQYF,TGCGCCAGCAGCTTGGATCTCTACGAGCAGTACTTC,-,TRBV5-1,TRBJ2-7,-
CASSPPQGPNTEAFF,TGTGCCAGCTCACCACCACAGGGACCGAACACTGAAGCTTTCTTT,-,TRBV18,TRBJ1-1,-
CASSTKRGPSYEQYF,TGTGCCAGCAGCACCAAAAGGGGGCCTTCCTACGAGCAGTACTTC,-,TRBV21-1,TRBJ2-7,-
CASSQYIGTNNNEQFF,TGCGCCAGCAGCCAATATATCGGGACTAATAACAATGAGCAGTTCTTC,TRBD2,TRBV4-3,TRBJ2-1,-
CSVVDREAYEQYF,TGCAGCGTTGTGGACAGGGAGGCTTACGAGCAGTACTTC,TRBD1,TRBV29-1,TRBJ2-7,-
CAISESDTSGSPGELFF,TGTGCCATCAGTGAGTCCGATACTAGCGGGAGTCCCGGGGAGCTGTTTTTT,TRBD2,TRBV10-3,TRBJ2-2,-
CASSKSLNTGELFF,TGTGCCAGCAGTAAATCTTTGAACACCGGGGAGCTGTTTTTT,-,TRBV7-3,TRBJ2-2,-
CASSLASQATGELFF,TGTGCCAGCAGCTTAGCCTCGCAAGCGACCGGGGAGCTGTTTTTT,-,TRBV11-2,TRBJ2-2,-
CASSYGGRYEQYF,TGTGCCAGCAGTTACGGCGGTCGCTACGAGCAGTACTTC,-,TRBV12-3/TRBV12-4,TRBJ2-7,-
CASSQPTGTRRNEQFF,TGTGCCAGCAGCCAGCCTACCGGGACTAGGAGGAATGAGCAGTTCTTC,TRBD2,TRBV4-2,TRBJ2-1,few
CASSLSVNSYNEQFF,TGCGCCAGCAGCTTAAGCGTGAACTCCTACAATGAGCAGTTCTTC,-,TRBV10-2,TRBJ2-1,-
CASSKTPGQGTYEQYF,TGCGCCAGCAGCAAGACGCCGGGACAGGGAACCTACGAGCAGTACTTC,TRBD1,TRBV5-1,TRBJ2-7,-
CASSPPLDRADEQFF,TGTGCCAGCTCACCACCCCTGGACAGGGCTGATGAGCAGTTCTTC,TRBD1,TRBV18,TRBJ2-1,-
CASSRTSGRAKEQFF,TGTGCCAGCAGTAGGACTAGCGGGAGGGCCAAGGAGCAGTTCTTC,TRBD2,TRBV6-4,TRBJ2-1,-
CASSQMDRDNQPQHF,TGCGCCAGCAGCCAAATGGACAGAGACAATCAGCCCCAGCATTTT,-,TRBV4-1,TRBJ1-5,-
CASSSNRGNEQFF,TGTGCCAGTAGTAGCAACAGGGGTAATGAGCAGTTCTTC,TRBD1,TRBV19,TRBJ2-1,-
CASSMGPEQYF,TGTGCCAGTAGTATGGGGCCCGAGCAGTACTTC,-,TRBV19,TRBJ2-7,-
CASSPPHNNEQFF,TGTGCCAGTAGCCCACCGCACAACAATGAGCAGTTCTTC,-,TRBV19,TRBJ2-1,-
CASSPGLAGGHEQYF,TGTGCCAGTAGTCCCGGACTAGCGGGAGGCCACGAGCAGTACTTC,TRBD2,TRBV19,TRBJ2-7,-
CASMGANYGYTF,TGTGCCAGCATGGGAGCTAACTATGGCTACACCTTC,-,TRBV28,TRBJ1-2,-
CASSLANGGGNEQFF,TGTGCCAGCAGCTTGGCCAACGGCGGGGGGAATGAGCAGTTCTTC,TRBD2,TRBV5-4,TRBJ2-1,-
CASSEYRLRLDYGYTF,TGTGCCAGCAGTGAATACCGCTTAAGGCTAGACTATGGCTACACCTTC,-,TRBV6-1,TRBJ1-2,once
CASSRGVDNTGELFF,TGTGCCAGCAGCCGGGGGGTTGATAACACCGGGGAGCTGTTTTTT,TRBD2,TRBV5-4,TRBJ2-2,-
CASTAMTGDTEAFF,TGCGCCAGCACCGCTATGACAGGGGACACTGAAGCTTTCTTT,TRBD1,TRBV10-2,TRBJ1-1,-